The 15 T cell receptor beta chains below all came from one sample that was sequenced in a study of cytomegalovirus exposure and HLA in healthy donors. Vbeta (60) and Jbeta (13) primers were used in the PCR. Clones were sequenced by immunoSEQ multiplex PCR, and TCRdb holds only the in-frame ones, with some missing. The repertoire holds roughly 150,000 clones, with roughly 70% as singletons. The sample taken for sequencing was PBMCs. These receptors came from a woman in her forties or fifties in good health and CMV-seropositive.

The chain carries TRBV6-5 and TRBJ1-6; TRBD1 might be the D (6 bases). V dropped 0 bases and J dropped 8 bases, with 14 bases sitting between them. The CDR3 is 16 residues long. CDR1 and CDR2 from the germline V gene are MNHEY and SVGAGI. In DNA, the CDR3 is TGTGCCAGCAGTTACTCGAAAGGGACAAGTGATTCACCCCTCCACTTT. Encoded protein: CASSYSKGTSDSPLHF.

CDR3: CASSSRMNTEAFF. The CDR3 DNA reads TGTGCCAGCAGCTCGAGGATGAACACTGAAGCTTTCTTT. The chain carries TRBV11-2 and TRBJ1-1, with no clear D. In germline, CDR1 is SGHAT, CDR2 FQNNGV. This CDR3 comprises 13 residues. Trimming shortened V by 4 bases and J by 0 bases, and 6 bases separated the two germline ends.

This chain links TRBV5-4 with TRBJ2-5, with TRBD1 identical over 7 bases. V was clipped by 3 bases and J by 2 bases; unmatched bases: 4. Germline lookup yields CDR1 SGHNT and CDR2 YYREEE (reference sequence). There are 14 residues in the CDR3. The CDR3: CASSSGQDQETQYF. The CDR3 DNA follows: TGTGCCAGCAGCTCAGGACAGGATCAAGAGACCCAGTACTTC.

The table lists this clone with a few counts. This rearrangement joins TRBV2 to TRBJ2-7, with no clear D. CDR1 and CDR2 from the germline V gene are SNHLY and FYNNEI. The CDR3 is 15 amino acids. Deletions cut 0 bases from V and 3 bases from J, with 12 bases between. The chain's CDR3 is CASSEAPLPNYEQYF. The CDR3 nucleotides read TGTGCCAGCAGTGAAGCGCCACTTCCCAACTACGAGCAGTACTTC.

The chain carries TRBV10-3 and TRBJ2-3; TRBD2 matches at 9 bases. J was trimmed by 1 base and V by 10 bases; bases with no gene match: 3. The CDR3 has 13 amino acids. Germline V gene lookup returns CDR1 ENHRY and CDR2 SYGVKD. CDR3 in amino acids: CATERGGTDTQYF. CDR3 sequence (DNA): TGTGCCACCGAGCGGGGGGGCACAGATACGCAGTATTTT.

The chain joins TRBV6-6 to TRBJ2-3; 14 nucleotides agree with TRBD2. V lost 6 bases to trimming and J lost 3 bases; unmatched junction nucleotides: 5. This CDR3 is 16 amino acids long. Germline V lookup: CDR1 MNHNY, CDR2 SVGAGI (reference sequence). The CDR3 loop reads CASRLGLAGGTDTQYF. CDR3 sequence (DNA): TGTGCCAGCAGGCTCGGACTAGCGGGGGGTACAGATACGCAGTATTTT.

The gene calls are TRBV6-1 and TRBJ2-1, with 8 positions matching TRBD2. There are 17 residues in the CDR3. Germline lookup yields CDR1 MNHNS and CDR2 SASEGT. Losses at the gene ends were 3 bases for V and 4 bases for J; bases not matched to a gene: 11. CDR3 bases: TGTGCCAGCAGTGAGGAAATTGCGGGGGGTGCGTACAATGAGCAGTTCTTC. Translation: CASSEEIAGGAYNEQFF.

J is TRBJ2-2 and V is TRBV6-5, with TRBD1 matching over 8 bases. J was trimmed by 1 base and V by 5 bases; bases with no gene match: 3. Germline V gives CDR1 MNHEY, CDR2 SVGAGI. This CDR3 has 15 residues. CDR3 loop: CASSPGQGNTGELFF. CDR3 bases: TGTGCCAGCAGTCCCGGACAGGGGAACACCGGGGAGCTGTTTTTT.

The gene calls are TRBV7-2 and TRBJ2-7; D may be TRBD2 (6 bases). The CDR3 runs 13 residues. The germline V gene has CDR1 SGHTA and CDR2 FQGNSA. The V and J ends lost 5 bases and 7 bases respectively, with 15 bases between them. CDR3 sequence: CASSVGTYGEQYF. Here the CDR3 DNA reads TGTGCCAGCAGCGTAGGGACTTATGGGGAGCAGTACTTC.

This clone showed up just once. In DNA, the CDR3 is TGTGCCAGCACAGGAGGGACGGGAGGCAATCAGCCCCAGCATTTT. Its protein is CASTGGTGGNQPQHF. The chain uses TRBV6-1 and TRBJ1-5, with D maybe TRBD1 (5 bases). V was clipped by 7 bases and J by 2 bases, with 15 bases between them. The CDR3 length is 15 residues. Per germline, CDR1 MNHNS and CDR2 SASEGT.

This rearrangement joins TRBV5-6 to TRBJ2-6; a weak D match, TRBD1 (5 bases). Per the germline V gene, CDR1 is SGHDT and CDR2 is YYEEEE. Trimming removed 0 bases from V and 0 bases from J, with 10 bases in between. The CDR3 has 17 amino acids. CDR3 nucleotides: TGTGCCAGCAGCTTGGTTTCAGGGTCCTCTGGGGCCAACGTCCTGACTTTC. This translates into CASSLVSGSSGANVLTF.

This chain uses TRBV4-1 with TRBJ2-3, with 7 bases identical to TRBD1. V gave up 1 base and J gave up 4 bases; unmatched junction bases: 8. The CDR3 has 16 residues. Germline CDR1 reads MGHRA; CDR2 reads YSYEKL. CDR3 loop: CASSQVWTGVADTQYF. Here the CDR3 DNA reads TGCGCCAGCAGCCAAGTCTGGACAGGTGTGGCAGATACGCAGTATTTT.

The chain recombines TRBV18 with TRBJ1-1; no definite D call. The CDR3 consists of 13 residues. V was shortened by 3 bases and J by 0 bases, with 5 bases between the two germline ends. Germline V gene sequence: CDR1 KGHSH, CDR2 LQKENI. CDR3: CASSPGMNTEAFF. CDR3 DNA: TGTGCCAGCTCACCCGGGATGAACACTGAAGCTTTCTTT.

The chain has TRBV5-1 and TRBJ1-6, with D unclear. The CDR3 is 14 residues long. Germline V gene sequence: CDR1 SGHRS, CDR2 YFSETQ. Trimming took off 2 bases at V and 10 bases at J, with 13 bases between the two ends. The CDR3: CASSLGGIESPLHF. CDR3 bases: TGCGCCAGCAGCTTAGGCGGGATAGAGTCACCCCTCCACTTT.

This clone was counted a few times. The rearrangement uses TRBV4-3 and TRBJ2-5, with D possibly TRBD1 on 6 matching bases. V lost 4 bases, J lost 4 bases, and 10 bases lay in between. The CDR3 runs to 13 residues. The V gene's germline CDR1 is LGHNA and CDR2 YSLEER. The CDR3 nucleotides are TGCGCCAGCAGCCGGCGAGGGGGAGAGACCCAGTACTTC. It encodes CASSRRGGETQYF.